This T cell receptor (beta chain) is from a study of CD8 T cells in ankylosing spondylitis. Study-level points and caveats: Ankylosing spondylitis blood appeared to be characterized by a TCR beta motif of 8 or 9 highly homologous variants.

V dropped 6 bases and J dropped 2 bases, with 16 bases sitting between them. Germline loops: CDR1 DFQATT, CDR2 SNEGSKA (reference sequence). The CDR3 has 14 amino acids. There are many counts of this clonotype. Its antigen is not identified. The TCR beta libraries were generated through quantitative 5'-RACE incorporating molecular barcodes. TCRdb called the 5' RACE reads again in MiXCR, with one record for every CDR3 protein. The data contain more than 300,000 distinct CDR3 sequences, 9.5% to 13% of them singletons. This sequence joins TRBV20-1 and TRBJ1-1, with D perhaps matching TRBD1 (5 bases). The sequence came from a female donor with ankylosing spondylitis or in good health (not recorded which). The source material was blood, either unsorted or a sorted T cell fraction (not recorded which). CDR3 DNA: TGCAGTGCCCCGTTCGCCGGGGGAAACACTGAAGCTTTCTTT. Translating it yields CSAPFAGGNTEAFF.